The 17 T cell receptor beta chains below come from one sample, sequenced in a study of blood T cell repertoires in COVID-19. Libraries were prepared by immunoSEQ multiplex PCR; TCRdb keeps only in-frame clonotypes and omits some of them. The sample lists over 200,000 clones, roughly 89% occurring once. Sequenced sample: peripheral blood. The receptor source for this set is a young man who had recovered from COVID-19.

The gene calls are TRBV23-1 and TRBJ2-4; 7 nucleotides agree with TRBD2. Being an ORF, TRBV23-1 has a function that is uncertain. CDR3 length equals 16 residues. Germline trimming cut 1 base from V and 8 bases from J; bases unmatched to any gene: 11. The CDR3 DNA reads TGCGCCAGCAGTCAATGGATGTGGGGCCGGGAGGACATTCAGTACTTC. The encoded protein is CASSQWMWGREDIQYF.

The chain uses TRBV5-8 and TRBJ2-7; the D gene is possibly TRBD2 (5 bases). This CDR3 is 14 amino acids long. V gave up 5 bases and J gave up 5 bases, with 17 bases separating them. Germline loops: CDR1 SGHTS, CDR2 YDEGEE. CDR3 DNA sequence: TGTGCCAGCAGTCGAATCCAGGAGGCGGACGAGCAGTACTTC. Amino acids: CASSRIQEADEQYF.

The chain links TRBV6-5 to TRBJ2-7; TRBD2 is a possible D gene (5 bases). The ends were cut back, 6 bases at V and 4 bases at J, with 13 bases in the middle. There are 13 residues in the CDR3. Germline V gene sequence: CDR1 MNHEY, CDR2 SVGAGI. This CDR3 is CASSLFRGYEQYF. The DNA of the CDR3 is TGTGCCAGCAGCCTCTTTCGGGGTTACGAGCAGTACTTC.

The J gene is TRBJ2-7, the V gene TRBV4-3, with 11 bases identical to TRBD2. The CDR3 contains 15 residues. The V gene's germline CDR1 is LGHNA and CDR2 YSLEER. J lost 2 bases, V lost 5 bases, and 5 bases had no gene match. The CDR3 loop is CASSELAGATYEQYF. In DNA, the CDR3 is TGCGCCAGCAGCGAACTAGCGGGGGCCACCTACGAGCAGTACTTC.

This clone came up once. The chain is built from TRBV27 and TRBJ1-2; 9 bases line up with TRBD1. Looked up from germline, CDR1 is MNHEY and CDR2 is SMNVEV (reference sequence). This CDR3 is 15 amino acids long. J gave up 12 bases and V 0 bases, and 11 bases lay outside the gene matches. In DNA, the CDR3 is TGTGCCAGCAGTTTATCAGGGACAGGGACCCTAGGCCACACCTTC. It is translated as CASSLSGTGTLGHTF.

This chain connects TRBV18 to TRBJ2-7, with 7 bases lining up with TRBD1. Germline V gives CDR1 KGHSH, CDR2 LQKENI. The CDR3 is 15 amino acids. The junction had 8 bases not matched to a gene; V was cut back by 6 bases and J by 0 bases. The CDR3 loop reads CASSFPGQPSYEQYF. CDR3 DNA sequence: TGTGCCAGCTCGTTTCCGGGACAGCCCTCCTACGAGCAGTACTTC.

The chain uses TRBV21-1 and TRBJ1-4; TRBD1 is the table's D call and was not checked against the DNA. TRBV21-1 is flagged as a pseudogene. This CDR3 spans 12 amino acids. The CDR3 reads CTVTPNEEKLFF. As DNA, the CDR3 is TGTACGGTGACACCCAATGAGGAAAAACTGTTTTTT.

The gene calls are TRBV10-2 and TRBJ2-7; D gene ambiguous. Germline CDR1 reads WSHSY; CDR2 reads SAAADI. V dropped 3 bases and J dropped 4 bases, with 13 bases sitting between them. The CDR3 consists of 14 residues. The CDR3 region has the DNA TGCGCCAGCAGTGAACTACCGGCTATTTACGAGCAGTACTTC. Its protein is CASSELPAIYEQYF.

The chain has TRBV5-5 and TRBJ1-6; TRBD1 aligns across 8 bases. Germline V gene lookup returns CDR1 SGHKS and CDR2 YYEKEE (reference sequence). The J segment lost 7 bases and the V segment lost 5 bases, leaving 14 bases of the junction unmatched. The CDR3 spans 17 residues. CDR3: CASRGTGQGPGNSPLHF. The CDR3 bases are TGTGCCAGCAGGGGGACAGGTCAGGGTCCCGGGAATTCACCCCTCCACTTT.

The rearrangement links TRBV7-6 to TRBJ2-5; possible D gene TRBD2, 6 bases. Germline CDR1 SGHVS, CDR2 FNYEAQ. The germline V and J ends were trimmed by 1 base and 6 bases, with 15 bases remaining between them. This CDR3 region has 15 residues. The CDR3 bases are TGTGCCAGCAGCTTAGGGGGAGGAAGTGGGCAGACCCAGTACTTC. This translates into CASSLGGGSGQTQYF.

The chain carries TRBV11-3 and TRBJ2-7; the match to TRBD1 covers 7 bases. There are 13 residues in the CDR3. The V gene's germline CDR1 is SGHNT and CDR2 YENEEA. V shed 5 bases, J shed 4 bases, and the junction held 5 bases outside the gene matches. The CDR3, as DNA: TGTGCCAGCAGCCGGGACAGAGAATACGAGCAGTACTTC. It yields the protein CASSRDREYEQYF.

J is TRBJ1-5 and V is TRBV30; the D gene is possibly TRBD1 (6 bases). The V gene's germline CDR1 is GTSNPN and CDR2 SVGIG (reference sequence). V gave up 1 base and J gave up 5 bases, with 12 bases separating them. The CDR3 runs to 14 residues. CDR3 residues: CAWSGGQGYQPQHF. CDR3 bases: TGTGCCTGGAGTGGAGGGCAGGGGTATCAGCCCCAGCATTTT.

This chain's CDR3 is CASSLTLRGNTEAFF. The CDR3, as DNA: TGCGCCAGCAGCTTGACCCTCAGGGGTAACACTGAAGCTTTCTTT. The J gene is TRBJ1-1, the V gene TRBV5-1, with D possibly matching TRBD1 (6 bases). This CDR3 region has 15 residues. V lost 1 base and J 2 bases, leaving 12 bases between the germline ends. Germline CDR1 reads SGHRS; CDR2 reads YFSETQ.

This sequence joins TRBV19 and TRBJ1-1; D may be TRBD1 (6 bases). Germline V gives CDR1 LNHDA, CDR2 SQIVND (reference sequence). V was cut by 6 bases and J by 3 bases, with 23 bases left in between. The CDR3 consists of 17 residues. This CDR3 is CASSLDGNRAVYTEAFF. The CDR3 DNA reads TGTGCCAGTAGCTTGGATGGTAACAGGGCCGTTTACACTGAAGCTTTCTTT.

The CDR3 DNA is TGTGCCAGCAGTTACGGACAGGGATCATACGAGCAGTACTTC. It encodes CASSYGQGSYEQYF. The rearrangement links TRBV6-2 or TRBV6-3 to TRBJ2-7; 8 bases line up with TRBD1. Germline V lookup: CDR1 MNHEY, CDR2 SVGEGT. The V gene end was trimmed by 2 bases and the J gene end by 4 bases; junction bases not matched to a gene: 4. The CDR3 sequence is 14 residues long.

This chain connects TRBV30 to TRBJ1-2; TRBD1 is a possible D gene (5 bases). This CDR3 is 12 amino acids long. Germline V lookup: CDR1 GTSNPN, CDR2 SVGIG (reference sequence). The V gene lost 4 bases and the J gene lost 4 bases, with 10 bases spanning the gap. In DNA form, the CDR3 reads TGTGCCTGGATTCAGGGCCCCTATGGCTACACCTTC. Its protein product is CAWIQGPYGYTF.

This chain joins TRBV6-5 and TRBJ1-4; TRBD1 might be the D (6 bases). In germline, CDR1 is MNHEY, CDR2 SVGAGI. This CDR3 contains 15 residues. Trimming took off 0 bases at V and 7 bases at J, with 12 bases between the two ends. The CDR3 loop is CASSYSVPRGEKLFF. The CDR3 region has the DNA TGTGCCAGCAGTTACTCGGTCCCCAGGGGTGAAAAACTGTTTTTT.